This T cell receptor (beta chain) was recorded in a study of cytomegalovirus exposure and HLA in healthy donors (TCRdb year 2017). Describing the broader study: According to an earlier analysis of 587 of the donors, about 179 million T cells yielded over 90 million unique TCR beta sequences and approximately 280 Gb of sequence data. In the later analysis, no new phenotypic data were used to find candidate immune exposures; instead, reliance was placed on TCR beta sequences and their occurrence across donors. The genetic ancestry cluster associated with self-reported Caucasian donors included 81% of the 300 to 400 genotyped donors. The study aimed to test whether cataloging public T cell receptors could reveal signatures of past pathogen exposure. An early release covering around 630 HLA-typed donors comprised around 300 gigabases of sequencing data and around 85 million unique TCR sequences. In a later analysis, previously published TCR beta repertoires from 600 to 850 donors were re-analyzed and high-resolution HLA genotyping was added so that TCR occurrence patterns could be studied. The study used immunosequencing to profile the T cell repertoires of approximately 630 subjects and linked those repertoires to cytomegalovirus serostatus. Both class I and class II loci were covered by HLA typing, at four-digit resolution. Alongside the repertoire data, information on donor age, sex, ethnicity and CMV serostatus was compiled. The number of typed donors differed by locus: about 620-640 for A, B, C, DRB1 and DQB1; approximately 520 for DQA1; around 580 for DPA1; and around 490 for DPB1. Every repertoire in the discovery cohort had been generated on one and the same sequencing platform. An earlier analysis of about 620 of the donors applied high-throughput TCR beta sequencing to assess whether each TCR beta V gene segment acted as functional or pseudogenic. Among about 410 genotyped donors of the cohort, an average of around 220,000 unique TCR beta nucleotide sequences was sequenced per donor, of which 15% to 20% were non-productive. In a later genetic analysis, genome-wide SNP genotypes for about three fifths of the roughly 670 donors were used, and that subset was treated as a discovery cohort. High-throughput TCR immunosequencing, statistical association of individual TCRs with disease status, and machine learning were combined to predict cytomegalovirus infection status. Because of strong linkage in the cohort, roughly five DR-DQ haplotypes were treated as single units for association and clustering. Along with the approximately 700-subject first cohort, a separate validation cohort of around 120 different subjects was used. Results and caveats for the whole study, not just this receptor: Cytomegalovirus status was reported to be diagnosed by the classifier with high specificity and sensitivity in both the original and validation cohorts. Roughly uniform sequencing depth across donors was assumed in presence/absence analyses, although this assumption may not hold. Because the 87-base-pair reads could not distinguish some IMGT-functional V segments, including TRBV6-2 and TRBV6-3, those segments were excluded. Specific HLA alleles were associated with roughly 16,000 TCR beta sequences at a false discovery rate of 0.05 in a later analysis. The authors suggested that the approach could potentially be extended to other disease states and immunological phenotypes. In a later analysis, HLA-associated TCR beta chains were found to be more clonally expanded and to have lower generation probabilities than equally common non-associated chains. Because some donors lacked HLA typing at each locus, the association tests relied only on the typed subset. In a later analysis, several top co-occurrence clusters were reported to appear linked to parvovirus B19, influenza, CMV and Epstein-Barr virus. Strong co-occurrence of HLA alleles, especially DR and DQ, made assigning TCR associations to individual alleles difficult. Immune exposure information for the cohort was limited to CMV serostatus. A further reported finding was that TCR beta sequences accurately predicted the HLA-A and HLA-B alleles for most subjects in the first cohort. Compared with the 666-donor mean, donors in an Asian-associated ancestry cluster had fewer N-insertions in productive TCRs, according to a later genetic analysis. Across donors, most TCR sequences were observed very rarely, whereas some public TCRs were present in many individuals. In a later analysis, TCR association rates were found to vary across HLA loci, with the most associated TCRs seen for DRB1 alleles and the fewest for HLA-C alleles. A cluster of highly shared sequence variants was judged likely to represent a technical artifact of the sequencing pipeline. The study gave a list of about 150 TCR beta chains associated with cytomegalovirus. Linkage disequilibrium might explain the correlated functional status among segregating V segments, but an unknown experimental factor could not be ruled out. In an earlier analysis of more than 450 of the donors, most TCR beta V segments were observed in productive rearrangements about 90% or about 30% of the time, broadly matching IMGT annotations. In this cohort, only TCR beta chains were sequenced, and detectable features were limited by the absence of alpha or paired-chain data. Because counts were too low, roughly 18 rarely observed V segments, including chromosome 9 orphons, were left out of the earlier analysis of 587 of the donors. V-gene and J-gene trimming of TCR beta chains was associated with a missense DCLRE1C variant in a later genetic analysis, and the association was replicated in an independent cohort. In a later analysis, most CMV-associated TCR beta chains were found to appear HLA-restricted, with HLA associations seemingly driven largely by CMV exposure. In vitro tests confirmed that three of the cytomegalovirus-associated TCR beta chains recognize cytomegalovirus antigens.

As for this clone: Its antigen target is currently unknown.

Library preparation used the immunoSEQ multiplex PCR assay. For the multiplex PCR, a mixture combining 60 forward primers for TCR Vbeta segments and 13 reverse primers for TCR Jbeta segments was used. A multiplex PCR assay on genomic DNA amplified the CDR3 region of rearranged TCR beta genes. On the Illumina HiSeq System, the amplified TCR beta libraries were sequenced as 87-base-pair reads. The source study handled its data this way. A later analysis tallied tens of millions of unique TCR beta chains across the 660 or so repertoires, and about 12 million of those chains were shared by two or more donors. To remove PCR and sequencing errors, raw reads were error-corrected and collapsed into unique sequences using a nearest-neighbor algorithm that merged closely related sequences. V, D and J gene segments were assigned by aligning CDR3 sequences to IMGT reference sequences. For a sequence to be retained, a match of at least six nucleotides was required to both a V gene segment and a J gene segment. Rearrangements were classified as productive when the CDR3 lacked stop codons and remained in frame with V and J, and all other rearrangements were classified as non-productive. CDR3 was defined according to IMGT convention as the region running from the second conserved V-encoded cysteine to the conserved J-encoded phenylalanine. The earlier analysis of about 590 of the donors excluded sequences that lacked an unambiguous match to a single V gene segment. An earlier analysis of just under 600 of the donors called V segments functional above 56.7% productive rearrangements and segregating when the between-donor standard deviation exceeded 5%. A statistical classification framework was built for diagnosing cytomegalovirus status from the catalog of TCR beta chain sequences. In a later analysis, TCR nucleotide sequences were compared against IMGT/GENE-DB human TR gene sequences so that V and J genes could be assigned. In a later analysis, CDR3 sequences and most-parsimonious VDJ recombination scenarios were assigned using the TCRdist pipeline. In a later analysis, each TCR beta chain was defined by its CDR3 amino acid sequence together with its V-gene family, and reads lacking a unique V-gene family were excluded. As a way to deal with suspected cross-contamination and a sequencing artifact, a later analysis dropped roughly 600 nucleotide sequences that were highly shared and had low generation probability. For each public chain, a later analysis derived a clonal expansion index from normalized ranks of inferred template counts within each repertoire. A later analysis computed generation probabilities with a VDJ recombination model fitted to out-of-frame rearrangements, and checked the results against IGoR. A later analysis scored TCR-TCR, TCR-HLA and TCR-CMV co-occurrence with hypergeometric tests, applying a repertoire-size bias correction to TCR pairs. A later analysis estimated false discovery rates by permuting HLA or CMV assignments 20 times. In a later analysis, co-occurring TCRs were grouped using DBSCAN, and TCRdist sequence similarity was added for clustering within HLA-allele-positive subsets. Repertoires with fewer than 30,000 or more than 120,000 public chains were left out of co-occurrence clustering, as were five repertoires with anomalous nucleotide sharing. The clones in this table, taken by TCRdb from immuneACCESS, are in-frame only. Not every clone is retained; where verified, under half of the shortfall comes from an unresolved V gene, and the cause of the rest is unknown. That table supplies the V and J calls and clone size; D and trimming were determined from the DNA. This sample's table contains roughly 50,000 clones. The ten top clones hold more than 2% of the sample.

The cohort comprised around 690 healthy bone marrow donors. At the time of sampling, all cohort members were nominally healthy, though unrecorded immune exposures were likely present. The donor was CMV seronegative and belonged to the group of roughly 330 seronegative cohort members. A peripheral blood sample was collected from each donor, and TCR beta sequencing was performed on peripheral blood mononuclear cells. Genomic DNA was extracted from the blood cell samples with the Qiagen DNeasy Blood Extraction Kit. The junction shows trimming of 4 bases on V and 4 bases on J, plus 9 bases between the germline ends. CDR1 and CDR2 were assigned from the germline V gene (reference sequence) as LNHDA and SQIVND. From cysteine to phenylalanine, the CDR3 is 13 amino acids long. Only the CDR3 DNA stays, 39 bases, in frame from base 1.

The V and J genes are TRBV19 and TRBJ2-3; perhaps TRBD2 is the D gene, with 5 bases matching. The origin of this receptor is a woman between 40 and 50 years old in good health and CMV-seronegative. Sequenced: PBMCs. The DNA reads as follows: TGTGCCAGTAGTAACAGAGCGGCAGATACGCAGTATTTT. Translated, it reads CASSNRAADTQYF. Outside the CDR3, residues come from the reference TRBV19 and TRBJ2-3 proteins, so the full variable domain is: DGGITQSPKYLFRKEGQNVTLSCEQNLNHDAMYWYRQDPGQGLRLIYYSQIVNDFQKGDIAEGYSVSREKKESFPLTVTSAQKNPTAFYLCASSNRAADTQYFGPGTRLTVL.